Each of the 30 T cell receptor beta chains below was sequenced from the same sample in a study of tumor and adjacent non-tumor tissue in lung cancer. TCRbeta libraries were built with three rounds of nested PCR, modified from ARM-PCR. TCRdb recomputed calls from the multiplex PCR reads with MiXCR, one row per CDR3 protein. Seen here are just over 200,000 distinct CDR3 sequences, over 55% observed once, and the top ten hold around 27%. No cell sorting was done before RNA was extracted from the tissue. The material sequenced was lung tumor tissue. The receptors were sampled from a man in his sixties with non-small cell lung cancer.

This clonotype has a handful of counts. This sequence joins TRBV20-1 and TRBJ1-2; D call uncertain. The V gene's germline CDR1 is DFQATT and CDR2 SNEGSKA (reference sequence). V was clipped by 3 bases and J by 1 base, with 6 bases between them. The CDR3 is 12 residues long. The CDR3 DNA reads TGCAGTGCTAGTCCGGATAACTATGGCTACACCTTC. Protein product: CSASPDNYGYTF.

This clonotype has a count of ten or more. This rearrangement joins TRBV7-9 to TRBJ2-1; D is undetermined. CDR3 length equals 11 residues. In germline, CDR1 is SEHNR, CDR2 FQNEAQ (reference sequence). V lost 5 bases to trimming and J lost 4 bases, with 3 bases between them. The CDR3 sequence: CASSDYNEQFF. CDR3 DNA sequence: TGTGCCAGCAGCGATTACAATGAGCAGTTCTTC.

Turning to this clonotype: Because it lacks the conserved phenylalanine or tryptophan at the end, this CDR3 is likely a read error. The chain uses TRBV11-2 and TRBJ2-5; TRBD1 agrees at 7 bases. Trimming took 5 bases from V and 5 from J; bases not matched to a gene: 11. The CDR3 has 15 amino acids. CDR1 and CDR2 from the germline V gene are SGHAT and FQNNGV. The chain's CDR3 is CASSPRDSYIETQYL. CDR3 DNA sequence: TGTGCCAGCAGCCCTCGGGACAGCTACATCGAGACCCAGTACTTG.

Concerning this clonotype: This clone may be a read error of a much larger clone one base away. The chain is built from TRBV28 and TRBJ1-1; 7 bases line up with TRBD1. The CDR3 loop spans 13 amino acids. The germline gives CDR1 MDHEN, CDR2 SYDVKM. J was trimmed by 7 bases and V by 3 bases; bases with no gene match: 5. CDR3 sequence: CASSFPNRGEAFF. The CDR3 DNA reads TGTGCCAGCAGTTTCCCCAACAGGGGTGAAGCTTTCTTT.

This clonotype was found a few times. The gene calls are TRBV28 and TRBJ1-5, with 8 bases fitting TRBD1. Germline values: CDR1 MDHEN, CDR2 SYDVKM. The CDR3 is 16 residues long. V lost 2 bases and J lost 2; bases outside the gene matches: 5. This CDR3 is CASSLEKTGGNQPQHF. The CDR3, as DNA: TGTGCCAGCAGTTTAGAGAAGACAGGGGGCAATCAGCCCCAGCATTTT. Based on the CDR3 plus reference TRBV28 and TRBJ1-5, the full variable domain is DVKVTQSSRYLVKRTGEKVFLECVQDMDHENMFWYRQDPGLGLRLIYFSYDVKMKEKGDIPEGYSVSREKKERFSLILESASTNQTSMYLCASSLEKTGGNQPQHFGDGTRLSIL.

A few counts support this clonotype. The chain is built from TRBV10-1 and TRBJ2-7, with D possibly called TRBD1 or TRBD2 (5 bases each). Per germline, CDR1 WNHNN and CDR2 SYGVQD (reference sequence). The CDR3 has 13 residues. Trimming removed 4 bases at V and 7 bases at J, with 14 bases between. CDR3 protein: CASSGDRGGEQYF. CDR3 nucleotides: TGCGCCAGCAGTGGGGACCGCGGTGGGGAGCAGTACTTC.

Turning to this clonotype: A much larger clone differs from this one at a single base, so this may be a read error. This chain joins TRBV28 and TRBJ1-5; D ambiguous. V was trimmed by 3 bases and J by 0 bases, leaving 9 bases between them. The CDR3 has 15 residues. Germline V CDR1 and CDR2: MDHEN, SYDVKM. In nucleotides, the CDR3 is TGTGCCAGCAGTTTTTTGGACGGTAGCAATCAGCCCCAGCATTTT. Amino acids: CASSFLDGSNQPQHF.

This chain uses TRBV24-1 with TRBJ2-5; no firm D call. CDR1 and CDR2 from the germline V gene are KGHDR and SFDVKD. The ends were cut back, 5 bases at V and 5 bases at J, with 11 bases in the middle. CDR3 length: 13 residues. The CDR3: CATSGADLETQYF. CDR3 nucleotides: TGTGCCACCAGTGGTGCGGATTTGGAGACCCAGTACTTC.

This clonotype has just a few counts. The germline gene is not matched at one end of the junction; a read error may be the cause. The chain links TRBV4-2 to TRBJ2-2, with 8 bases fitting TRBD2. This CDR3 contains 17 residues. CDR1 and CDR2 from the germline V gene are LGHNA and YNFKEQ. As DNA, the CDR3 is TGTACCAGCAGCCACCTGGGGGCGGGGGGTAACACCGGAGAGCTGTTTTTT. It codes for CTSSHLGAGGNTGELFF.

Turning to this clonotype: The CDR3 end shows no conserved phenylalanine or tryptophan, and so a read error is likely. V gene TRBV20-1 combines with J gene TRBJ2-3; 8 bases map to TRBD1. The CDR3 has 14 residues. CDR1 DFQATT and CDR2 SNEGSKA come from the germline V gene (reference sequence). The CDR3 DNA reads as TGCAGTACTAGGTTAGGACAGGGCATAGATACGCAGTATTTG. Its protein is CSTRLGQGIDTQYL.

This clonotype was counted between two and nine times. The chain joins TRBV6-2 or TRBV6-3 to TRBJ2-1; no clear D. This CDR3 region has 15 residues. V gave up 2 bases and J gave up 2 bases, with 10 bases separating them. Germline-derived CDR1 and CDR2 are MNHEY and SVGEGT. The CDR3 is CASSYQSLPYNEQFF. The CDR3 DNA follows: TGTGCCAGCAGTTACCAGAGTTTACCCTACAATGAGCAGTTCTTC.

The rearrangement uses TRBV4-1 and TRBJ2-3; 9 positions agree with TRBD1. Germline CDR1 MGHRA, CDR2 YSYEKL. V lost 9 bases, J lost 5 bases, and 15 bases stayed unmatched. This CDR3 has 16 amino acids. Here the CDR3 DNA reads TGCGCCAGGAACCAACGGGGCGGACAGGGGAAAGATACGCAGTATTTT. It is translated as CARNQRGGQGKDTQYF.

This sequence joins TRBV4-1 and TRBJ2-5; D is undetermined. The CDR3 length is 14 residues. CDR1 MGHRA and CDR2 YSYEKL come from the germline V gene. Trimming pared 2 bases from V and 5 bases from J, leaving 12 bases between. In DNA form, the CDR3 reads TGCGCCAGCAGCCAACGTCTTCAGTGGGAGACCCAGTACTTC. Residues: CASSQRLQWETQYF.

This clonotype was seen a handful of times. The CDR3 here is CASEKQGFFRRGANVLTF. The CDR3 DNA reads TGTGCCAGCGAGAAACAGGGTTTTTTTCGGAGAGGGGCCAACGTCCTGACTTTC. The chain couples TRBV6-2 or TRBV6-3 to TRBJ2-6; tentative D call: TRBD1 (6 bases). The V end was cut by 8 bases, the J end by 4 bases, with 24 bases between. This CDR3 comprises 18 residues. Germline V lookup: CDR1 MNHEY, CDR2 SVGEGT.

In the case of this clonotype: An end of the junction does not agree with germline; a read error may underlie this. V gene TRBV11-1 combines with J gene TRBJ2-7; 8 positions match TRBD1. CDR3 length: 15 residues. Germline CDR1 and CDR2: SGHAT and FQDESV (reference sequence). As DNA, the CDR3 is TGTGCCAGTAGCTTATGGGGCAGGGGGCTCGGCGAGCAGTACTTC. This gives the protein CASSLWGRGLGEQYF.

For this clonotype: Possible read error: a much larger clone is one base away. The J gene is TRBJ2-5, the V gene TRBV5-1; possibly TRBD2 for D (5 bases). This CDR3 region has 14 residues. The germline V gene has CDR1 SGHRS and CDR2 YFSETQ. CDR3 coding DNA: TGCGCCTGCAGCTTGGAGGCCCGTGGGGAGACCCAGTACTTC. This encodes CACSLEARGETQYF.

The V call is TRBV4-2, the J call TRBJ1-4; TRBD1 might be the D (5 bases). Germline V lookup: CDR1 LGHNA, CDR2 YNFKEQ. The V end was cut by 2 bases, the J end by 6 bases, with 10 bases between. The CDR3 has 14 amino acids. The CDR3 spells CASSQYLQDEKLFF. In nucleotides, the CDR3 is TGTGCCAGCAGCCAATACTTACAGGATGAAAAACTGTTTTTT.

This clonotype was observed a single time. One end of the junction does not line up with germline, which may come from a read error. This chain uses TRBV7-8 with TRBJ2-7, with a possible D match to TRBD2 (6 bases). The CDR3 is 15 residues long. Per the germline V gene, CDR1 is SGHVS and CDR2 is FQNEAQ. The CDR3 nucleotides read TGTGTCAGCAGCCTCGCCGGGACTTTGGCCTACGAGCAGTACTTC. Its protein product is CVSSLAGTLAYEQYF.

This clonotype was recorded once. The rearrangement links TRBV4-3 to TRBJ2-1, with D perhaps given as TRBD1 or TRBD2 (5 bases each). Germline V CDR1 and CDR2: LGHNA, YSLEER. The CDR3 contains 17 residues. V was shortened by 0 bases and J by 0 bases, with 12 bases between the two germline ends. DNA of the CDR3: TGCGCCAGCAGCCAAGACAGGGCAGGGAGCTCCTACAATGAGCAGTTCTTC. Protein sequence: CASSQDRAGSSYNEQFF.

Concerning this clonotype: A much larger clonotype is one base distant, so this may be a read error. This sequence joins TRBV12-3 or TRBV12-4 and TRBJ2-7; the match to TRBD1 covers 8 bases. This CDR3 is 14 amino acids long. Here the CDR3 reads CASSPTGGNYEQCF. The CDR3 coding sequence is TGTGCCAGCAGTCCAACAGGGGGGAACTACGAGCAGTGCTTC.

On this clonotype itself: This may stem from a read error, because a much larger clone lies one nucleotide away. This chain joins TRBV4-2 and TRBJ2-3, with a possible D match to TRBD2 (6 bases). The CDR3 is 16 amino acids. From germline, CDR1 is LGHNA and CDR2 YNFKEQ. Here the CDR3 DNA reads TGTGCCAGCAGCCGGATGCAGGGAGGCCCCACATATACGCAGTATTTT. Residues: CASSRMQGGPTYTQYF.

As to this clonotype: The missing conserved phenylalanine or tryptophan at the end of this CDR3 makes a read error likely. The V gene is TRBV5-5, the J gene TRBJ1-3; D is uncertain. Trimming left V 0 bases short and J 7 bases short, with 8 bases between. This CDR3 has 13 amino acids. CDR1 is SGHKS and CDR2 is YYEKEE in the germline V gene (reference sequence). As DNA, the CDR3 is TGTGCCAGCAGCTTGGTTCCGGGGAACACCATATATTCT. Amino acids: CASSLVPGNTIYS.

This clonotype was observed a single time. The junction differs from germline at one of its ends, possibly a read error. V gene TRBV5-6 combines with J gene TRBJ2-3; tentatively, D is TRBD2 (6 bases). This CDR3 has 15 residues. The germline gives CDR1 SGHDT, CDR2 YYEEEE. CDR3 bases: TGTGCCAGCAGCTCATTAAGACTAGGACCAGATATGCAGTATTTT. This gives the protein CASSSLRLGPDMQYF.

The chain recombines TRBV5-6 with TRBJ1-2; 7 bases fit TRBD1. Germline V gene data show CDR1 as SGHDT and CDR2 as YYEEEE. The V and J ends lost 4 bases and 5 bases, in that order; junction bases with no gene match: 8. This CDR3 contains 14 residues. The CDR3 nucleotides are TGTGCCAGCAGCCTGAATTGGGACAGATATGGCTACACCTTC. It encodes CASSLNWDRYGYTF.

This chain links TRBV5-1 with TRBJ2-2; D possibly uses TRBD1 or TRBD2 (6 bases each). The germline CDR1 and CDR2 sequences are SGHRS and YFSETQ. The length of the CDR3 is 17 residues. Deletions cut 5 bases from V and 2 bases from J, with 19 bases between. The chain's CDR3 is CASSTPRGDINTGELFF. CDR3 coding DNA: TGCGCCAGCAGTACTCCGAGGGGGGATATAAACACCGGGGAGCTGTTTTTT.

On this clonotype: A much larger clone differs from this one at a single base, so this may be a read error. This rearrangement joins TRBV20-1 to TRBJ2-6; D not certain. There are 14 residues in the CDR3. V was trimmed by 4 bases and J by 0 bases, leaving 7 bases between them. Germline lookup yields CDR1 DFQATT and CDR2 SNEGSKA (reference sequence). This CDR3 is CSAIDGSGANVLTF. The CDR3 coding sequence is TGCAGTGCTATAGACGGCTCTGGGGCCAACGTCCTGACTTTC.

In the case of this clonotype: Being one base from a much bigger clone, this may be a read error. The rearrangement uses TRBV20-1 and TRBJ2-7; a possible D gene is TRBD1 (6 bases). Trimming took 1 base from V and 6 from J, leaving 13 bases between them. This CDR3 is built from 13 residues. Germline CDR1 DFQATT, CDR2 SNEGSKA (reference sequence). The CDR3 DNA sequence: TGCAGTGCTAGAGCCTTACAGGGTTGCGAGCAGTACTTC. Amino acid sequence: CSARALQGCEQYF.

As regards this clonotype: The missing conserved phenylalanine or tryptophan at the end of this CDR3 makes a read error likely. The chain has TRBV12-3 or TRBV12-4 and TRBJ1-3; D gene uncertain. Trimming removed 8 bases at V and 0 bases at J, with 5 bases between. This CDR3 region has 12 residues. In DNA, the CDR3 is TGTGCCAGCGGAGTCTCTGGAAACACCATATATTAC. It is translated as CASGVSGNTIYY.

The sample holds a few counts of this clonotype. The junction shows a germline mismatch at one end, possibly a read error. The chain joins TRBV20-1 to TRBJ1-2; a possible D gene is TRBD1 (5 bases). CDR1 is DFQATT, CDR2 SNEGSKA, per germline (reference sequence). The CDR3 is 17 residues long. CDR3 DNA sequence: TGTAGTGCTAGGAACCCGATAAGGAGTGGCAGGGACTATGGCTACACCTTC. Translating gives CSARNPIRSGRDYGYTF.

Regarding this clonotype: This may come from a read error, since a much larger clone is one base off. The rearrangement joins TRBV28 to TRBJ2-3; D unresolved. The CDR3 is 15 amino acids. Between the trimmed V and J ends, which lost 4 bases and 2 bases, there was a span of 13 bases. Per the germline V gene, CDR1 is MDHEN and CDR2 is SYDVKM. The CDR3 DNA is TGTGCCAGCAGTTCCCCCTCTTCCCACACAGATACGCAGTATTTT. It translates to CASSSPSSHTDTQYF.